This TCR beta chain was recovered during a study of blood T cell repertoires in COVID-19. As for the study in general: Acute and convalescent COVID-19 specimens originated in the United States, Italy and Spain. From T cells, B-cell-depleted T cells, or PBMCs came the material, which was cDNA or gDNA.

V shed 6 bases and J 5 bases; nucleotides not matched to a gene: 9. Germline V gives CDR1 SQVTM, CDR2 ANQGSEA. This CDR3 is built from 14 residues. The assay was immunoSEQ multiplex PCR, and TCRdb's table has in-frame clones only and misses some. This sample has a few hundred thousand clones, with 86% found just once. V and J are TRBV29-1 and TRBJ1-4; 7 positions agree with TRBD1. The sample comprised peripheral blood. This sequence originates from a young woman with active or convalescent COVID-19. The CDR3 nucleotides are TGCAGCGTAACTATGGACAGGACAAATGAAAAACTGTTTTTT. Its protein product is CSVTMDRTNEKLFF.